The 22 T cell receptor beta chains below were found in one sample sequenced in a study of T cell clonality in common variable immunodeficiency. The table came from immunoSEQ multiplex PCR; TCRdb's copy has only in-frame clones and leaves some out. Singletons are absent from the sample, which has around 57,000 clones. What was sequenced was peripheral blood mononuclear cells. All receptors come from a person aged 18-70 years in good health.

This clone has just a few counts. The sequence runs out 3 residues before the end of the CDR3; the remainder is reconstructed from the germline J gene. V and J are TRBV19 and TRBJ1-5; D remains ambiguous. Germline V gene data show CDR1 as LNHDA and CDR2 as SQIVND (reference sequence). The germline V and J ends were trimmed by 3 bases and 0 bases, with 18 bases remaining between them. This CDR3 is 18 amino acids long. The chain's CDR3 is CASSITVRRVYSNQPQHF. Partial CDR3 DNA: TGTGCCAGTAGTATTACCGTTAGACGGGTTTATAGCAATCAGCCC.

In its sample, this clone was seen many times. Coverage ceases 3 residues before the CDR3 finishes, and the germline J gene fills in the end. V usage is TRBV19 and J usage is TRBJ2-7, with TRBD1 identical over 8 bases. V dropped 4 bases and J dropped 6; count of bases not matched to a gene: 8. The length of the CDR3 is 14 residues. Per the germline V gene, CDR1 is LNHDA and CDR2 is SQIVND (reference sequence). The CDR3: CASSTRQGTSEQYF. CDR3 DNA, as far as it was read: TGTGCCAGTAGTACGAGACAGGGGACATCCGAG.

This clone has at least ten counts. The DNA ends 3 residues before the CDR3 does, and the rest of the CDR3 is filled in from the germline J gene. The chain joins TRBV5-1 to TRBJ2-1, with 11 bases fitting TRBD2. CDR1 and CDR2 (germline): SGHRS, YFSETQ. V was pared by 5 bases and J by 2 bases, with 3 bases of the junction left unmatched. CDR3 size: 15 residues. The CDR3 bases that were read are TGCGCCAGCAGTTTGACTAGCGGGGCCTACAATGAG. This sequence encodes CASSLTSGAYNE. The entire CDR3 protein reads CASSLTSGAYNEQFF.

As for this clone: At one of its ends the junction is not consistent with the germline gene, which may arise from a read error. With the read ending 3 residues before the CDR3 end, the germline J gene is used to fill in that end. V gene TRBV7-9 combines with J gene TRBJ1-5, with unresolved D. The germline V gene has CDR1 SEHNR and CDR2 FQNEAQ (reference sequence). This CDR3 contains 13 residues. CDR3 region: CSSSLDEGQPQHF. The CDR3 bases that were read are TGTTCCAGCAGCTTAGATGAGGGCCAGCCC.

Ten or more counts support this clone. The CDR3 spells CASSGQGEGQPQHF. The CDR3 DNA, read in part, is TGTGCCAGCAGCGGACAGGGCGAGGGTCAGCCC. This chain links TRBV28 with TRBJ1-5; 8 bases are shared with TRBD1. The sequenced fragment ends 3 residues before the CDR3 boundary, so the rest is inferred from the germline J gene. This CDR3 comprises 14 residues. CDR1 is MDHEN and CDR2 is SYDVKM in the germline V gene. V was pared by 6 bases and J by 6 bases, with 7 bases of the junction left unmatched.

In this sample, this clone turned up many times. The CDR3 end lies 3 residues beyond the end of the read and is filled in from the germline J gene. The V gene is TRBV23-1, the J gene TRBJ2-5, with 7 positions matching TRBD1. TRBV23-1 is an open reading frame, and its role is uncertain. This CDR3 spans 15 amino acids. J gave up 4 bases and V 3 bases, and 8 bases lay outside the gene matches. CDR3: CASSQLTGVGETQYF. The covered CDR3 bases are TGCGCCAGCAGTCAGCTCACAGGGGTTGGAGAGACC.

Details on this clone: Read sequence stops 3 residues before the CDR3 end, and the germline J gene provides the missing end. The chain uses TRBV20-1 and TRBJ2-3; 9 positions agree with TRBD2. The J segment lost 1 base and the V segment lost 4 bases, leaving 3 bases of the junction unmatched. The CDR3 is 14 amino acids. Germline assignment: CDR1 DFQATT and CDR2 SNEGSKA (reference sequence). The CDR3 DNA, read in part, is TGCAGTGCTACCAGGACTAGCGGCACAGATACG. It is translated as CSATRTSGTDT. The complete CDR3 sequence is CSATRTSGTDTQYF.

CDR3 residues: CASSATRGPPNEQFF. The part of the CDR3 DNA that was read is TGTGCCAGCAGCGCAACTAGAGGGCCTCCCAATGAG. The gene calls are TRBV7-6 and TRBJ2-1; tentative D call: TRBD2 (5 bases). The read falls 3 residues short of the CDR3 end, and the missing part is taken from the germline J gene. The germline V gene encodes CDR1 SGHVS and CDR2 FNYEAQ. The germline V and J ends were trimmed by 5 bases and 6 bases, with 17 bases remaining between them. This CDR3 has 15 residues.

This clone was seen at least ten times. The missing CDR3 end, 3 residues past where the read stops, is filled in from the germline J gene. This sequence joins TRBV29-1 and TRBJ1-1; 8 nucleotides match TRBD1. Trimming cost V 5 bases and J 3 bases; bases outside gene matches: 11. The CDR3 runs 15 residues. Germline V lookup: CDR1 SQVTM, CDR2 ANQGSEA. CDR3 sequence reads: CSVSPTGGLDTEAFF. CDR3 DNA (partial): TGCAGCGTTTCACCCACAGGGGGGTTGGACACTGAA.

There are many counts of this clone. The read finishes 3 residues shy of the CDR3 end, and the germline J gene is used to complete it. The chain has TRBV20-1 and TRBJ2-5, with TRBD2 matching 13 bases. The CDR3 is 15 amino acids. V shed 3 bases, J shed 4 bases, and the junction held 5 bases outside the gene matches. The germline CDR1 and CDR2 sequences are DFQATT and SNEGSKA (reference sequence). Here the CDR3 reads CSARRLAGGRETQYF. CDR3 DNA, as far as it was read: TGCAGTGCTAGGAGACTAGCGGGAGGTCGAGAGACC.

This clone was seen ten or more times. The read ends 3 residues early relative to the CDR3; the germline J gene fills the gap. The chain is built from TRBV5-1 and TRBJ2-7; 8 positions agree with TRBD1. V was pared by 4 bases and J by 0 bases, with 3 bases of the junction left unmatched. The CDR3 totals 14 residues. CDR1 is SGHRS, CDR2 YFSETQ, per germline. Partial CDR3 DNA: TGCGCCAGCAGCACGGACAGGGTCTCCTACGAG. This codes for CASSTDRVSYE. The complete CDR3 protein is CASSTDRVSYEQYF.

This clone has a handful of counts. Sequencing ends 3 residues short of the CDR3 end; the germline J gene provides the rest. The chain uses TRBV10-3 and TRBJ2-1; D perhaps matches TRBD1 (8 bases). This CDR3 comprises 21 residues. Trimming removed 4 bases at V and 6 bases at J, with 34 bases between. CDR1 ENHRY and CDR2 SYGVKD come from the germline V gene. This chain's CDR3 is CAISAGTPGAGGGGHVNEQFF. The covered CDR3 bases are TGTGCCATCAGTGCTGGGACCCCGGGAGCAGGGGGCGGGGGCCACGTCAATGAG.

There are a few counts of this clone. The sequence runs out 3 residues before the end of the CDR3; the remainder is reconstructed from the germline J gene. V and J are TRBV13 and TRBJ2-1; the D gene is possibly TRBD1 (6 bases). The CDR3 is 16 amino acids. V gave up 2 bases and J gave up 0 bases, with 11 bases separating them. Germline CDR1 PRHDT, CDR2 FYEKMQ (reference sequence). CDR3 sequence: CASSLSSGVSYNEQFF. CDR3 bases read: TGTGCCAGCAGCTTAAGTTCAGGGGTCTCCTACAATGAG.

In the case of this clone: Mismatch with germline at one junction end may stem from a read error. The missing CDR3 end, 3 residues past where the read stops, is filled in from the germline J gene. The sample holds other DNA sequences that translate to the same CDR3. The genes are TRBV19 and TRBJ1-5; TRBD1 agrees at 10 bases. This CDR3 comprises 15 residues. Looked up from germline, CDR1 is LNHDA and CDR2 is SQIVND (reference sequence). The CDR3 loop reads CASSWTGGGNQPQHF. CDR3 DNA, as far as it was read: TGCGCCAGTAGCTGGACAGGGGGAGGCAATCAGCCC.

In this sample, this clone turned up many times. The DNA read from the CDR3 is TGTGCCAGTAGCACCCAGGGACAGGGGCCGTACAATGAG. Amino acids: CASSTQGQGPYNE. The CDR3 in full is CASSTQGQGPYNEQFF. The V call is TRBV19, the J call TRBJ2-1, with 10 bases aligning to TRBD1. The CDR3 end falls 3 residues outside the read, so it is completed with the germline J gene. V lost 6 bases and J lost 4; bases outside the gene matches: 9. This CDR3 is 16 amino acids long. Germline V gene data show CDR1 as LNHDA and CDR2 as SQIVND (reference sequence).

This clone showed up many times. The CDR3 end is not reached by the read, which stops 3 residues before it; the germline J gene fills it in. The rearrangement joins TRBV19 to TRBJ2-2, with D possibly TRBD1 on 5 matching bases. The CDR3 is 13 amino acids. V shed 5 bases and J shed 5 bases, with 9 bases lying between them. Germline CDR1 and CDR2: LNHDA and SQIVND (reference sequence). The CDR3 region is CASSPRDTGELFF. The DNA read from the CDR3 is TGTGCCAGTAGTCCCAGGGATACCGGGGAG. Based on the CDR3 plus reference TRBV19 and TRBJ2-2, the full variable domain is DGGITQSPKYLFRKEGQNVTLSCEQNLNHDAMYWYRQDPGQGLRLIYYSQIVNDFQKGDIAEGYSVSREKKESFPLTVTSAQKNPTAFYLCASSPRDTGELFFGEGSRLTVL.

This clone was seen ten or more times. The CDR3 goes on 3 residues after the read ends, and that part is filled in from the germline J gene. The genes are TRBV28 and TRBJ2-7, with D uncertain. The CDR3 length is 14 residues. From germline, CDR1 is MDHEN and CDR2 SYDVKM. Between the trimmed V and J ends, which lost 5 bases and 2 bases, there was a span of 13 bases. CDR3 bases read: TGTGCCAGCAGTGACTCCCTAGGAACCTACGAG. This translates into CASSDSLGTYE. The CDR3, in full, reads CASSDSLGTYEQYF.

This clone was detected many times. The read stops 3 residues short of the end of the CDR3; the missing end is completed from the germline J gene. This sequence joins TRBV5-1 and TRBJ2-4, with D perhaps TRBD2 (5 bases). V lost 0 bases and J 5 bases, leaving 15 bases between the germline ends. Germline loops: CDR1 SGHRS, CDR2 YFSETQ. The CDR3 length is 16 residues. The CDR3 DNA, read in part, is TGCGCCAGCAGCTTGGCCGAGCGGCACGCTGAAAACATT. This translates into CASSLAERHAENI. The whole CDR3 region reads CASSLAERHAENIQYF.

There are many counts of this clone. CDR3 amino acids: CASSEGTGGFSPLHF. The CDR3 DNA, read in part, is TGTGCCAGCAGCGAGGGGACAGGGGGCTTTTCACCC. V gene TRBV7-2 combines with J gene TRBJ1-6, with 12 bases lining up with TRBD1. The read ends 3 residues early relative to the CDR3; the germline J gene fills the gap. The CDR3 length is 15 residues. Trimming cost V 5 bases and J 9 bases; bases outside gene matches: 5. Germline assignment: CDR1 SGHTA and CDR2 FQGNSA.

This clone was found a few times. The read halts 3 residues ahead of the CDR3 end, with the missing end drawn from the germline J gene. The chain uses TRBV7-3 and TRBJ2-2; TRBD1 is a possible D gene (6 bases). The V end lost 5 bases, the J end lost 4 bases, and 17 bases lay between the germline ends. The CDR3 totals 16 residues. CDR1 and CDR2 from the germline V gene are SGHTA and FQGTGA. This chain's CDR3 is CASSPDSRFSTGELFF. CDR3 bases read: TGTGCCAGCAGCCCGGACAGCCGATTTAGCACCGGGGAG.

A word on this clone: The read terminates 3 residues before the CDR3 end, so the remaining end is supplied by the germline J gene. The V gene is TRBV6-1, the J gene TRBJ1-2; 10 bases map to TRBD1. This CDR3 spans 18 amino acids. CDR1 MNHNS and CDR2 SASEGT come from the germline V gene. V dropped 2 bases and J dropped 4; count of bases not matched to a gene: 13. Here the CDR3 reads CASSEKWTGGRPSYGYTF. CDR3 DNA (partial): TGTGCCAGCAGTGAAAAGTGGACAGGGGGGAGGCCTAGCTATGGC.

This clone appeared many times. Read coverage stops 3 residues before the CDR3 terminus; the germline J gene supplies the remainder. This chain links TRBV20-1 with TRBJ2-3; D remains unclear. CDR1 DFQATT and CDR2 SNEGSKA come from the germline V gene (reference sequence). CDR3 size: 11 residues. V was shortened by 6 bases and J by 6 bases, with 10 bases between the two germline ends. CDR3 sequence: CSATPLDTQYF. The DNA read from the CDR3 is TGCAGTGCCACCCCACTGGATACG.